Listed here are 32 T cell receptor beta chains from one sample, sequenced in a study of cytomegalovirus exposure and HLA in healthy donors. The PCR ran on 60 Vbeta and 13 Jbeta primers. Produced via immunoSEQ multiplex PCR; TCRdb's table is partial and in-frame only. The sample lists 120,000 or so clones, around four fifths occurring once. The sequenced sample consisted of PBMCs. The receptor set was obtained from a man aged 18-30 years in good health and CMV-seropositive.

The V and J genes are TRBV28 and TRBJ2-1, with D uncertain. In germline, CDR1 is MDHEN, CDR2 SYDVKM. This CDR3 contains 15 residues. The V end was cut by 4 bases, the J end by 0 bases, with 10 bases between. The CDR3 protein is CASSSRRSSYNEQFF. The DNA for the CDR3 is TGTGCCAGCAGTTCCAGGCGTAGCTCCTACAATGAGCAGTTCTTC.

The rearrangement links TRBV27 to TRBJ2-1; the D gene is possibly TRBD2 (5 bases). Trimming removed 6 bases at V and 0 bases at J, with 12 bases between. Germline lookup yields CDR1 MNHEY and CDR2 SMNVEV (reference sequence). The CDR3 is 15 amino acids. Here the CDR3 DNA reads TGTGCCAGCAGCCAATTAGCGAGCTCCTACAATGAGCAGTTCTTC. This encodes CASSQLASSYNEQFF.

CDR3 loop: CASIRDRELGGYTF. The CDR3 coding sequence is TGTGCCAGCATCAGGGACAGGGAGTTGGGTGGCTACACCTTC. The V and J genes are TRBV6-1 and TRBJ1-2, with 9 nucleotides matching TRBD1. The junction had 10 bases not matched to a gene; V was cut back by 7 bases and J by 7 bases. Germline assignment: CDR1 MNHNS and CDR2 SASEGT. The length of the CDR3 is 14 residues.

This rearrangement joins TRBV28 to TRBJ1-1; tentative D call: TRBD1 (6 bases). V was pared by 5 bases and J by 3 bases, with 13 bases between. Per the germline V gene, CDR1 is MDHEN and CDR2 is SYDVKM. CDR3 length: 14 residues. CDR3 nucleotides: TGTGCCAGCAGTGTAACAGGGATTTACACTGAAGCTTTCTTT. This sequence encodes CASSVTGIYTEAFF.

The chain combines TRBV28 with TRBJ2-4; 8 positions agree with TRBD2. The CDR3 is 15 residues long. CDR1 MDHEN and CDR2 SYDVKM come from the germline V gene. After removal of 6 bases from V and 4 bases from J, the junction contained 8 bases not matched to a gene. The CDR3 region has the DNA TGTGCCAGCAGGCGGGGGGAACAAATAAAAAACATTCAGTACTTC. Its protein is CASRRGEQIKNIQYF.

The chain carries TRBV2 and TRBJ1-5, with D possibly matching TRBD1 (6 bases). Germline CDR1 SNHLY, CDR2 FYNNEI. Trimming left V 5 bases short and J 7 bases short, with 12 bases between. There are 13 residues in the CDR3. In DNA form, the CDR3 reads TGTGCCAGCAGTTACAGGGTGGAACAGCCCCAGCATTTT. Translation: CASSYRVEQPQHF.

The chain employs TRBV5-1 and TRBJ1-2, with D possibly TRBD1 on 5 matching bases. V dropped 6 bases and J dropped 8 bases, with 20 bases sitting between them. Per the germline V gene, CDR1 is SGHRS and CDR2 is YFSETQ. This CDR3 has 14 amino acids. DNA for the CDR3: TGCGCCAGCAACCGAAATTTACAGGATGGGGGCTACACCTTC. Translated, it gives CASNRNLQDGGYTF.

J is TRBJ1-4 and V is TRBV5-6; tentatively, D is TRBD1 (5 bases). The germline CDR1 and CDR2 sequences are SGHDT and YYEEEE. V lost 0 bases and J lost 11, with 8 bases in between. The CDR3 has 12 amino acids. The DNA for the CDR3 is TGTGCCAGCAGCTTGGCCCCAGGGAAACTGTTTTTT. It specifies CASSLAPGKLFF.

This chain joins TRBV27 and TRBJ1-5, with 7 bases that match TRBD1. Germline V CDR1 and CDR2: MNHEY, SMNVEV (reference sequence). The J segment lost 9 bases and the V segment lost 5 bases, leaving 13 bases of the junction unmatched. The CDR3 totals 15 residues. CDR3 amino acids: CASSISGGTLGPQHF. CDR3 nucleotides: TGTGCCAGCAGTATTTCAGGGGGGACTTTAGGGCCCCAGCATTTT.

The gene calls are TRBV5-4 and TRBJ2-7, with D hard to call. This CDR3 has 13 amino acids. Trimming removed 7 bases at V and 0 bases at J, with 11 bases between. Germline loops: CDR1 SGHNT, CDR2 YYREEE (reference sequence). The CDR3 DNA sequence: TGTGCCAGCTCTGGCAGTCTCTCCTACGAGCAGTACTTC. Encoded protein: CASSGSLSYEQYF.

The CDR3 coding sequence is TGTGCCATCAGTGAGACAGTGGAGGGTAACAATGAGCAGTTCTTC. It is translated as CAISETVEGNNEQFF. The chain has TRBV10-3 and TRBJ2-1, with a possible D match to TRBD2 (6 bases). CDR1 ENHRY and CDR2 SYGVKD come from the germline V gene. Trimming removed 2 bases from V and 5 bases from J, with 13 bases in between. CDR3 size: 15 residues.

This clone was seen only once. The chain employs TRBV5-1 and TRBJ2-7, with TRBD1 matching 7 bases. The CDR3 consists of 16 residues. V shed 3 bases and J 4 bases; nucleotides not matched to a gene: 13. Germline V gene data show CDR1 as SGHRS and CDR2 as YFSETQ. Here the CDR3 reads CASSSFGQERDYEQYF. The CDR3, as DNA: TGCGCCAGCAGCTCGTTCGGACAGGAAAGAGATTACGAGCAGTACTTC.

The rearrangement uses TRBV6-6 and TRBJ1-5; 7 bases agree with TRBD1. This CDR3 is built from 13 residues. V dropped 10 bases and J dropped 2; count of bases not matched to a gene: 5. Germline assignment: CDR1 MNHNY and CDR2 SVGAGI (reference sequence). The chain's CDR3 is CATTGEGNQPQHF. In DNA form, the CDR3 reads TGTGCCACCACAGGGGAAGGCAATCAGCCCCAGCATTTT.

The chain links TRBV28 to TRBJ1-1; D perhaps matches TRBD1 (6 bases). From germline, CDR1 is MDHEN and CDR2 SYDVKM. This CDR3 has 14 amino acids. V lost 7 bases to trimming and J lost 2 bases, with 14 bases between them. CDR3 amino acids: CASIIRGINTEAFF. CDR3 DNA sequence: TGTGCCAGCATTATTAGGGGGATAAACACTGAAGCTTTCTTT.

This sequence joins TRBV13 and TRBJ2-3; TRBD2 aligns across 9 bases. The germline gives CDR1 PRHDT, CDR2 FYEKMQ (reference sequence). The V and J ends lost 6 bases and 8 bases, in that order; junction bases with no gene match: 15. The CDR3 totals 16 residues. The CDR3: CASSSLGGGGIGTQYF. In DNA, the CDR3 is TGTGCCAGCAGTTCCCTGGGCGGGGGGGGAATAGGTACGCAGTATTTT.

The chain joins TRBV28 to TRBJ2-1; TRBD1 matches at 8 bases. The J segment lost 7 bases and the V segment lost 6 bases, leaving 11 bases of the junction unmatched. The CDR3 is 15 amino acids. CDR1 and CDR2 from the germline V gene are MDHEN and SYDVKM. The CDR3 coding sequence is TGTGCCAGCAGAAAGTCGGGACAGGTACGAAATGAGCAGTTCTTC. This sequence encodes CASRKSGQVRNEQFF.

This clone was recorded once. At one of its ends the junction is not consistent with the germline gene, which may arise from a read error. Within the sample, other DNA sequences also encode this same CDR3. The gene calls are TRBV30 and TRBJ2-1; TRBD2 agrees at 13 bases. Germline assignment: CDR1 GTSNPN and CDR2 SVGIG (reference sequence). The CDR3 spans 15 residues. In DNA, the CDR3 is TGTGCTTGGAGTGTACTAGCGGGGGGGTACAATGAGCAGTTCTTC. It encodes CAWSVLAGGYNEQFF.

This clone was counted between two and nine times. V gene TRBV9 combines with J gene TRBJ2-1; 7 bases fit TRBD1. Losses at the gene ends were 3 bases for V and 1 base for J; bases not matched to a gene: 4. CDR1 and CDR2 (germline): SGDLS, YYNGEE. The CDR3 totals 15 residues. For the CDR3, the DNA is TGTGCCAGCAGCGCCCCGGGACAGTCCTACAATGAGCAGTTCTTC. Its translation: CASSAPGQSYNEQFF.

V gene TRBV7-3 combines with J gene TRBJ1-2, with D perhaps matching TRBD1 (6 bases). CDR1 and CDR2 from the germline V gene are SGHTA and FQGTGA. This CDR3 is 12 amino acids long. V lost 2 bases and J 5 bases, leaving 6 bases between the germline ends. The CDR3 DNA reads as TGTGCCAGCAGCTTACAGGGGTATGGCTACACCTTC. As protein: CASSLQGYGYTF.

V and J are TRBV19 and TRBJ1-2; D might be TRBD1 (5 bases). V dropped 1 base and J dropped 8 bases, with 17 bases sitting between them. CDR1 LNHDA and CDR2 SQIVND come from the germline V gene (reference sequence). This CDR3 is 15 amino acids long. CDR3 nucleotides: TGTGCCAGTAGTATAGGGGCAGGGCCCTTCGACGGCTACACCTTC. Its protein product is CASSIGAGPFDGYTF.

The rearrangement links TRBV2 to TRBJ2-5; a possible D gene is TRBD1 (5 bases). The V gene lost 6 bases and the J gene lost 1 base, with 18 bases spanning the gap. The CDR3 is made up of 16 amino acids. The germline CDR1 and CDR2 sequences are SNHLY and FYNNEI. CDR3 DNA: TGTGCCAGCAGCCAAGAAGGGATCAGGGCCCAAGAGACCCAGTACTTC. This encodes CASSQEGIRAQETQYF.

This clone showed up just a few times. Other DNA sequences from this sample encode an identical CDR3 as well. This sequence joins TRBV11-1 and TRBJ2-7; 12 nucleotides align to TRBD2. The V and J ends lost 3 bases and 4 bases, in that order; junction bases with no gene match: 4. Germline CDR1 SGHAT, CDR2 FQDESV (reference sequence). The CDR3 covers 15 residues. CDR3 amino acids: CASSFLTSGGYEQYF. CDR3 nucleotides: TGTGCCAGCAGCTTCTTGACTAGCGGGGGATACGAGCAGTACTTC.

This rearrangement joins TRBV19 to TRBJ1-1; TRBD1 is a possible D gene (5 bases). The germline V gene has CDR1 LNHDA and CDR2 SQIVND (reference sequence). The CDR3 has 15 amino acids. V was clipped by 1 base and J by 2 bases, with 11 bases between them. CDR3 DNA: TGTGCCAGTAGTATAGGCTCAGGGCCTAACACTGAAGCTTTCTTT. Protein sequence: CASSIGSGPNTEAFF.

This chain joins TRBV19 and TRBJ1-1; D unresolved. The germline V gene encodes CDR1 LNHDA and CDR2 SQIVND (reference sequence). V lost 7 bases and J 2 bases, leaving 11 bases between the germline ends. The CDR3 sequence is 13 residues long. The CDR3 loop reads CASKETGNTEAFF. The CDR3, as DNA: TGTGCCAGTAAGGAGACGGGAAACACTGAAGCTTTCTTT.

The gene calls are TRBV11-3 and TRBJ2-7; 7 positions agree with TRBD2. V lost 3 bases, J lost 4 bases, and 6 bases stayed unmatched. Looked up from germline, CDR1 is SGHNT and CDR2 is YENEEA. The CDR3 runs 14 residues. CDR3 in DNA: TGTGCCAGCAGCTTGGGAGGGTCAGGGTACGAGCAGTACTTC. Protein product: CASSLGGSGYEQYF.

The chain couples TRBV5-6 to TRBJ1-4; maybe TRBD1 (6 bases). Germline CDR1 SGHDT, CDR2 YYEEEE. The V gene lost 4 bases and the J gene lost 4 bases, with 14 bases spanning the gap. The CDR3 covers 15 residues. The CDR3: CASSPRGTHNEKLFF. In nucleotides, the CDR3 is TGTGCCAGCAGCCCGAGGGGGACCCATAATGAAAAACTGTTTTTT.

This clone has a handful of counts. This chain links TRBV29-1 with TRBJ1-1; TRBD1 might be the D (6 bases). The germline CDR1 and CDR2 sequences are SQVTM and ANQGSEA. The ends were cut back, 6 bases at V and 0 bases at J, with 14 bases in the middle. The CDR3 covers 14 residues. Here the CDR3 reads CSVGGASMNTEAFF. The CDR3 DNA follows: TGCAGCGTGGGGGGGGCCTCTATGAACACTGAAGCTTTCTTT.

As for this clone: Within the sample, other DNA sequences also encode this same CDR3. V gene TRBV19 combines with J gene TRBJ1-6; D is uncertain. The V and J ends lost 3 bases and 7 bases respectively, with 4 bases between them. The CDR3 contains 12 residues. The germline V gene has CDR1 LNHDA and CDR2 SQIVND (reference sequence). The CDR3 sequence: CASSMGNSPLHF. The CDR3 DNA follows: TGTGCCAGTAGTATGGGCAATTCACCCCTCCACTTT.

The chain uses TRBV5-1 and TRBJ1-1, with D tentatively TRBD1 (6 bases). From germline, CDR1 is SGHRS and CDR2 YFSETQ. V was shortened by 2 bases and J by 0 bases, with 14 bases between the two germline ends. This CDR3 is 16 amino acids long. The chain's CDR3 is CASSFSWGRLNTEAFF. The CDR3 nucleotides are TGCGCCAGCAGCTTTAGTTGGGGGCGACTGAACACTGAAGCTTTCTTT. Together with reference TRBV5-1 and TRBJ1-1, the CDR3 gives the full variable domain: KAGVTQTPRYLIKTRGQQVTLSCSPISGHRSVSWYQQTPGQGLQFLFEYFSETQRNKGNFPGRFSGRQFSNSRSEMNVSTLELGDSALYLCASSFSWGRLNTEAFFGQGTRLTVV.

The CDR3 region has the DNA TGTGCCACCAGCAGAGATCTCCGGGACAGACAAGAGACCCAGTACTTC. Protein sequence: CATSRDLRDRQETQYF. The chain couples TRBV15 to TRBJ2-5, with TRBD1 matching 7 bases. The CDR3 is 16 amino acids. Looked up from germline, CDR1 is LNHNV and CDR2 is YYDKDF (reference sequence). V shed 0 bases, J shed 2 bases, and the junction held 6 bases outside the gene matches. Using reference TRBV15 and TRBJ2-5 for the parts outside the CDR3, the full variable domain is DAMVIQNPRYQVTQFGKPVTLSCSQTLNHNVMYWYQQKSSQAPKLLFHYYDKDFNNEADTPDNFQSRRPNTSFCFLDIRSPGLGDTAMYLCATSRDLRDRQETQYFGPGTRLLVL.

This clone occurred once. This chain joins TRBV6-4 and TRBJ1-5; TRBD1 aligns across 8 bases. Germline V gene data show CDR1 as MRHNA and CDR2 as SNTAGT. The CDR3 has 17 amino acids. The V gene end was trimmed by 0 bases and the J gene end by 1 base; junction bases not matched to a gene: 5. CDR3 nucleotide sequence: TGTGCCAGCAGTGACTCGGGGACAGGTTTCAGCAATCAGCCCCAGCATTTT. As protein: CASSDSGTGFSNQPQHF.

The V call is TRBV4-1, the J call TRBJ2-3, with TRBD2 matching 8 bases. The junction had 10 bases not matched to a gene; V was cut back by 0 bases and J by 5 bases. Germline CDR1 MGHRA, CDR2 YSYEKL. CDR3 length: 17 amino acids. CDR3 protein: CASSQDHSGGGGDTQYF. In nucleotides, the CDR3 is TGCGCCAGCAGCCAAGATCACAGCGGGGGTGGGGGAGATACGCAGTATTTT.